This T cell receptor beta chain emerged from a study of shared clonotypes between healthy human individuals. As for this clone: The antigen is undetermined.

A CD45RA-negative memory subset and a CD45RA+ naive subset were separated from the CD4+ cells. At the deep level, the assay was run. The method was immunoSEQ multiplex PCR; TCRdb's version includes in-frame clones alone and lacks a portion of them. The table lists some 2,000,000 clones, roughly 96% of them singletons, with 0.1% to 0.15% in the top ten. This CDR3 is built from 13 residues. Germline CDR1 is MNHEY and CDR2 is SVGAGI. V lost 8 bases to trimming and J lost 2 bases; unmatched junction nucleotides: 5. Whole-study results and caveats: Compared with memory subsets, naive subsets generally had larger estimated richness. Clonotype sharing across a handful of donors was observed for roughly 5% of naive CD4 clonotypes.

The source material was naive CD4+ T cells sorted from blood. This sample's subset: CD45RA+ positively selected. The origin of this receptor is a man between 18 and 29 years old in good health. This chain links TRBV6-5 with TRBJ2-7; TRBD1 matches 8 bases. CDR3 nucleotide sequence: TGTGCCAGCCGACAGGGGATCACCTACGAGCAGTACTTC. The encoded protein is CASRQGITYEQYF.